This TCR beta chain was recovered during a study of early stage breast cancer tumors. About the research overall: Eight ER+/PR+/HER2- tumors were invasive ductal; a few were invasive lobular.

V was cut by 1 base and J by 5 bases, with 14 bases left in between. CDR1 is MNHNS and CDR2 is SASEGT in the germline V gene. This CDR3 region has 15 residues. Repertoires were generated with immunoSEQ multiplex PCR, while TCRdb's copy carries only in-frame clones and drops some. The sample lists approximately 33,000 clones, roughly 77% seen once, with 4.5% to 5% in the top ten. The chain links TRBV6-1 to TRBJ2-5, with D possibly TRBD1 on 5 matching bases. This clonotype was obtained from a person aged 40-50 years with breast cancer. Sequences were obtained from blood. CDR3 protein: CASSEVQGRKETQYF. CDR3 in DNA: TGTGCCAGCAGTGAAGTGCAGGGAAGAAAGGAGACCCAGTACTTC.